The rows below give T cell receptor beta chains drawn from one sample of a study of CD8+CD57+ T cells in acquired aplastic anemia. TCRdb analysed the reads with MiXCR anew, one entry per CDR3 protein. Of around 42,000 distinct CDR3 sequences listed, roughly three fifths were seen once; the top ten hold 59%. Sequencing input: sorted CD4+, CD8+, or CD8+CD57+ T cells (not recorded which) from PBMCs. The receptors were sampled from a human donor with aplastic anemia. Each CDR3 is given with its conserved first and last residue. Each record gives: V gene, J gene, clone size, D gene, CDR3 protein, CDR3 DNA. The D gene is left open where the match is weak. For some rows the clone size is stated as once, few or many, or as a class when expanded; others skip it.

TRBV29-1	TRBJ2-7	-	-	CSVEGGGWHEQYF	TGCAGCGTTGAGGGGGGCGGGTGGCACGAGCAGTACTTC
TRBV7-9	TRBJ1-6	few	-	CASSNRDKNSPLHF	TGTGCCAGCAGCAACCGGGACAAGAATTCACCCCTCCACTTT
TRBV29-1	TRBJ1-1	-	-	CSINTGTEAFF	TGCAGCATTAACACGGGGACTGAAGCTTTCTTT
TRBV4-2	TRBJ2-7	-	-	CASSQEFGTSSDERYF	TGTGCCAGCAGCCAAGAATTCGGGACCTCGTCCGACGAGCGGTACTTC
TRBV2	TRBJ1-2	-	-	CASSELGASGYTF	TGTGCCAGCAGTGAACTGGGTGCGTCCGGCTACACCTTC
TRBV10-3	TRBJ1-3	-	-	CAISEGAGNTIYF	TGTGCCATCAGCGAGGGGGCTGGAAACACCATATATTTT
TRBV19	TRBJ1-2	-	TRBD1	CASSIAGGYGYTF	TGTGCCAGTAGTATTGCAGGGGGCTATGGCTACACCTTC
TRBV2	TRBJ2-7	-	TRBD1	CASSEQGAREQYF	TGTGCCAGCAGTGAACAGGGGGCGAGGGAGCAGTACTTC
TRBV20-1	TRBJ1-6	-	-	CSAGGAGNNSPLHF	TGCAGTGCTGGCGGGGCAGGGAATAATTCACCCCTCCACTTT
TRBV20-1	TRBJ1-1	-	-	CSASHDTEAFF	TGCAGTGCTAGCCATGACACTGAAGCTTTCTTT
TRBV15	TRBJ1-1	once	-	CATSREDAGLGGAFF	TGTGCCACCAGCAGAGAAGATGCCGGACTTGGTGGTGCTTTCTTT
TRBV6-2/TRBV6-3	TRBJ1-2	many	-	CASSSPHQVYGYTF	TGTGCCAGCAGCTCACCCCACCAGGTCTATGGCTACACCTTC
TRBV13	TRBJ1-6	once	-	CASSLNPYYNSPLHF	TGTGCCAGCAGCTTAAACCCCTACTATAATTCACCCCTCCACTTT
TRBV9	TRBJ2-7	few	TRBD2	CASSVGGESYEQYF	TGTGCCAGCAGCGTTGGGGGGGAGTCCTACGAGCAGTACTTC
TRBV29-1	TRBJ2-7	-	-	CSVEDQGGGYEQYF	TGCAGCGTTGAAGATCAAGGGGGGGGCTACGAGCAGTACTTC
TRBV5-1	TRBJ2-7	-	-	CASSPLAGASYEQYF	TGCGCCAGCAGCCCCCTAGCAGGGGCGTCCTACGAGCAGTACTTC
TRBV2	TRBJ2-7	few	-	CASSGMRHYEQYF	TGTGCCAGCAGTGGGATGCGGCACTACGAGCAGTACTTC
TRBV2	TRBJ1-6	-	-	CASSGRPSNSPLHF	TGTGCCAGCAGCGGCCGCCCTTCGAATTCACCCCTCCACTTT
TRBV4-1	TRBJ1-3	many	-	CASSPYFGSGNTIYF	TGCGCCAGCAGCCCCTACTTTGGCTCTGGAAACACCATATATTTT
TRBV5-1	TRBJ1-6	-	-	CASSLVTQGSPNSPLHF	TGCGCCAGCAGCTTGGTCACGCAGGGCTCCCCGAATTCACCCCTCCACTTT
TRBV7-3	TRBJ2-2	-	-	CASSPNGGNTGELFF	TGTGCCAGCAGCCCCAACGGGGGGAACACCGGGGAGCTGTTTTTT
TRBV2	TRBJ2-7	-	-	CASSGTFPYEQYF	TGTGCCAGCAGCGGCACATTTCCCTACGAGCAGTACTTC
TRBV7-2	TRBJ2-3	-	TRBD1	CASSLAGTGSTDTQYF	TGTGCCAGCAGCTTAGCTGGGACAGGGAGCACAGATACGCAGTATTTT
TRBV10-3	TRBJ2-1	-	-	CAINVGSGSYNEQFF	TGTGCCATCAATGTGGGCTCGGGCTCCTACAATGAGCAGTTCTTC
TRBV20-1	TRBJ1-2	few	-	CSARDWAGAEGLYGYTF	TGCAGTGCTAGAGATTGGGCAGGGGCGGAAGGACTCTATGGCTACACCTTC
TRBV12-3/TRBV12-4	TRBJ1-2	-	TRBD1	CASSPGASSESTGLEGYTF	TGCGCCAGCAGTCCCGGGGCCAGCAGTGAGTCGACAGGGCTGGAAGGCTACACCTTC
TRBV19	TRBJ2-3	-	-	CASRQFTTDTQYF	TGTGCCAGCCGACAGTTTACCACAGATACGCAGTATTTT
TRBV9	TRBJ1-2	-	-	CASSVSPEHLYGYTF	TGTGCCAGCAGCGTGAGCCCGGAACACCTCTATGGCTACACCTTC